This T cell receptor beta chain was found in a study of T cells in women clearing cervical HPV infection. Study information: Cases were women with histologically confirmed HPV16-related CIN3 or worse, including 2 invasive cancers. No precancer developed; the control's incident HPV16 infection cleared within 12 months. Controls gave blood once infection was undetectable; cases at lesion identification. General study findings and limits: TRBV6-7 relative abundance averaged about 0.1% in cases and 0.15% to 0.2% in controls.

The data were produced by immunoSEQ multiplex PCR, yet TCRdb's version contains in-frame clones alone and is incomplete. The sample data list more than 25,000 clones. The CDR3 has 14 residues. Between the trimmed V and J ends, which lost 7 bases and 9 bases, there was a span of 19 bases. CDR1 is GTSNPN and CDR2 is SVGIG in the germline V gene (reference sequence). Concerning this clone: Its antigen is currently unknown. The DNA ends 3 residues before the CDR3 does, and the rest of the CDR3 is filled in from the germline J gene.

V usage is TRBV30 and J usage is TRBJ1-6, with a possible D match to TRBD1 (6 bases). The clonotype comes from a woman between 18 and 70 years old with a cervical HPV16 infection that either progressed to CIN3+ or cleared (not recorded which). The specimen was blood buffy coat. CDR3 amino acids: CASQGGQMGSPLHF. The CDR3 DNA, read in part, is TGTGCCTCCCAGGGTGGACAGATGGGTTCACCC. The full variable domain, in which reference TRBV30 and TRBJ1-6 provide the parts outside the CDR3, is SQTIHQWPATLVQPVGSPLSLECTVEGTSNPNLYWYRQAAGRGLQLLFYSVGIGQISSEVPQNLSASRPQDRQFILSSKKLLLSDSGFYLCASQGGQMGSPLHFGNGTRLTVT.